The 7 T cell receptor beta chains in this list originate from one sample, sequenced in a study of blood T cell repertoires in COVID-19. Produced via immunoSEQ multiplex PCR; TCRdb's table is partial and in-frame only. The sample records under 150,000 clones, about 82% being singletons. The sample consisted of peripheral blood. These receptors were collected from a woman at least 80 years old with active or convalescent COVID-19.

This clone was recorded a few times. The chain couples TRBV5-1 to TRBJ1-1; D unclear. The CDR3 has 14 residues. V shed 1 base and J shed 5 bases, with 12 bases lying between them. The germline V gene has CDR1 SGHRS and CDR2 YFSETQ. In DNA form, the CDR3 reads TGCGCCAGCAGCTTGAACGCGTTGAGTACTGAAGCTTTCTTT. Amino acids: CASSLNALSTEAFF.

The chain is built from TRBV6-5 and TRBJ2-7; maybe TRBD1 (6 bases). CDR1 is MNHEY and CDR2 is SVGAGI in the germline V gene. The CDR3 has 14 amino acids. Trimming took off 6 bases at V and 0 bases at J, with 12 bases between the two ends. Here the CDR3 reads CASRTGPTSYEQYF. For the CDR3, the DNA is TGTGCCAGCAGAACAGGGCCCACCTCCTACGAGCAGTACTTC.

The CDR3 nucleotides are TGTGCCAGCTCACCATTAGGGGACTACACCTTC. Protein: CASSPLGDYTF. This chain links TRBV18 with TRBJ1-2; TRBD1 might be the D (5 bases). Trimming removed 2 bases from V and 10 bases from J, with 8 bases in between. This CDR3 has 11 residues. The V gene's germline CDR1 is KGHSH and CDR2 LQKENI. The full variable domain, completed using reference TRBV18 and TRBJ1-2, is NAGVMQNPRHLVRRRGQEARLRCSPMKGHSHVYWYRQLPEEGLKFMVYLQKENIIDESGMPKERFSAEFPKEGPSILRIQQVVRGDSAAYFCASSPLGDYTFGSGTRLTVV.

The rearrangement uses TRBV19 and TRBJ1-1; TRBD1 agrees at 7 bases. Germline V gene lookup returns CDR1 LNHDA and CDR2 SQIVND (reference sequence). The V gene end was trimmed by 5 bases and the J gene end by 5 bases; junction bases not matched to a gene: 8. The CDR3 is 14 amino acids. CDR3 coding DNA: TGTGCCAGTAGTCCAACAGGGGTCTGGACTGAAGCTTTCTTT. It codes for CASSPTGVWTEAFF.

The chain recombines TRBV2 with TRBJ1-4; D might be TRBD1 (5 bases). Trimming cost V 4 bases and J 6 bases, with 9 bases left between them. CDR3 length: 13 residues. The germline V gene encodes CDR1 SNHLY and CDR2 FYNNEI. DNA for the CDR3: TGTGCCAGCAGTGGGGGCAAATATGAAAAACTGTTTTTT. This gives the protein CASSGGKYEKLFF.

The rearrangement joins TRBV12-3 or TRBV12-4 to TRBJ1-2, with 10 bases lining up with TRBD1. V lost 5 bases to trimming and J lost 7 bases; unmatched junction nucleotides: 1. This CDR3 spans 12 amino acids. The CDR3 bases are TGTGCCAGCAGTGGGACAGGGGTTGGCTACACCTTC. As protein: CASSGTGVGYTF.

The chain couples TRBV7-9 to TRBJ2-1; TRBD1 agrees at 8 bases. J was trimmed by 7 bases and V by 4 bases; bases with no gene match: 12. There are 16 residues in the CDR3. Per germline, CDR1 SEHNR and CDR2 FQNEAQ (reference sequence). The CDR3 DNA reads TGTGCCAGCAGCTCGGCGCTTCGGGACAGGCCTAATGAGCAGTTCTTC. Protein product: CASSSALRDRPNEQFF.